Sequencing of this TCR beta chain was carried out in a study of T cell responses to AZD1222 COVID-19 vaccine. Some clones are missing from TCRdb's copy, which holds only in-frame ones; the method was immunoSEQ multiplex PCR. This table holds under 35,000 clones, around nine tenths found once. V gave up 9 bases and J gave up 4 bases, with 12 bases separating them. The CDR3 consists of 12 residues. The specimen comprised peripheral blood, sampled on day 0 of AZD1222 vaccination. This chain uses TRBV12-3 or TRBV12-4 with TRBJ1-1; D is unclear. The TCR sequence derives from an adult in good health. The CDR3 reads CASGRWGTEAFF. The CDR3 nucleotides are TGTGCCAGTGGGCGCTGGGGCACTGAAGCTTTCTTT.